The 14 T cell receptor beta chains below come from one sample, sequenced in a study of blood T cell repertoires in COVID-19 (dated by TCRdb to 2020 to 2021). The protocol used for the library was the immunoSEQ multiplex PCR assay. Entries here come from immuneACCESS through TCRdb and include only in-frame sequences with V and J called. Some clones fail to appear in such tables; in the studies checked, an unresolved V gene covers under half of the shortfall, and the cause of the remainder is unknown. The sample table holds 250,000 or so clones, of which 75% to 90% were seen once. Around 1.8% of the sample comes from the top ten. The sample consisted of peripheral blood. These TCRs come from a man aged 30 to 45 with active or convalescent COVID-19.

As DNA, the CDR3 is TGCAGCGTTGATTTGGGGGGATCCGGGCGCGACGAGCAGTACTTC. It specifies CSVDLGGSGRDEQYF. The chain uses TRBV29-1 and TRBJ2-7; D may be TRBD2 (6 bases). V was trimmed by 3 bases and J by 5 bases, leaving 20 bases between them. This CDR3 has 15 residues. Germline V gene data show CDR1 as SQVTM and CDR2 as ANQGSEA.

The chain joins TRBV20-1 to TRBJ2-3; D gene ambiguous. The germline CDR1 and CDR2 sequences are DFQATT and SNEGSKA (reference sequence). The CDR3 consists of 11 residues. The chain's CDR3 is CSASYPDTQYF. In nucleotides, the CDR3 is TGCAGCGCTTCCTACCCAGATACGCAGTATTTT.

This chain joins TRBV7-9 and TRBJ1-3, with 8 bases matching TRBD1. The germline CDR1 and CDR2 sequences are SEHNR and FQNEAQ (reference sequence). CDR3 length: 15 amino acids. The J segment lost 6 bases and the V segment lost 3 bases, leaving 7 bases of the junction unmatched. The CDR3 DNA reads as TGTGCCAGCAGCTTCCGGGACAGGCCATTAAACACCATATATTTT. It translates to CASSFRDRPLNTIYF. The full variable domain, completed using reference TRBV7-9 and TRBJ1-3, is DTGVSQNPRHKITKRGQNVTFRCDPISEHNRLYWYRQTLGQGPEFLTYFQNEAQLEKSRLLSDRFSAERPKGSFSTLEIQRTEQGDSAMYLCASSFRDRPLNTIYFGEGSWLTVV.

The chain links TRBV9 to TRBJ2-1; a possible D gene is TRBD2 (5 bases). The germline V gene has CDR1 SGDLS and CDR2 YYNGEE. V gave up 0 bases and J gave up 2 bases, with 9 bases separating them. This CDR3 is built from 15 residues. The CDR3 nucleotides read TGTGCCAGCAGCGTAGAAGGGAGCGCCTACAATGAGCAGTTCTTC. It encodes CASSVEGSAYNEQFF.

The V and J genes are TRBV27 and TRBJ1-4; possibly TRBD1 for D (5 bases). The germline gives CDR1 MNHEY, CDR2 SMNVEV (reference sequence). V lost 2 bases and J lost 2, with 12 bases in between. CDR3 size: 16 residues. The CDR3 DNA reads TGTGCCAGCAGTTTAGCAGGAGGGGATACTAATGAAAAACTGTTTTTT. Amino acids: CASSLAGGDTNEKLFF.

This clone was found once. The chain links TRBV7-9 to TRBJ1-6; D is possibly TRBD1 (5 bases). V lost 1 base, J lost 2 bases, and 12 bases lay in between. There are 17 residues in the CDR3. CDR1 is SEHNR, CDR2 FQNEAQ, per germline (reference sequence). CDR3 in amino acids: CASSLGRGVPYNSPLHF. CDR3 sequence (DNA): TGTGCCAGCAGCTTAGGGCGGGGGGTTCCCTATAATTCACCCCTCCACTTT. The full variable domain, with the rest looked up from reference TRBV7-9 and TRBJ1-6, is DTGVSQNPRHKITKRGQNVTFRCDPISEHNRLYWYRQTLGQGPEFLTYFQNEAQLEKSRLLSDRFSAERPKGSFSTLEIQRTEQGDSAMYLCASSLGRGVPYNSPLHFGNGTRLTVT.

The rearrangement links TRBV5-8 to TRBJ1-5; TRBD1 is a possible D gene (6 bases). The V and J ends lost 0 bases and 0 bases respectively, with 16 bases between them. The CDR3 is made up of 18 amino acids. In germline, CDR1 is SGHTS, CDR2 YDEGEE. The CDR3 here is CASSLGGQFRYSNQPQHF. In nucleotides, the CDR3 is TGTGCCAGCAGCTTGGGTGGACAGTTTCGGTATAGCAATCAGCCCCAGCATTTT. The full variable domain, with the rest looked up from reference TRBV5-8 and TRBJ1-5, is EAGVTQSPTHLIKTRGQQATLRCSPISGHTSVYWYQQALGLGLQFLLWYDEGEERNRGNFPPRFSGRQFPNYSSELNVNALELEDSALYLCASSLGGQFRYSNQPQHFGDGTRLSIL.

The rearrangement links TRBV7-2 to TRBJ2-7, with TRBD2 matching 11 bases. The CDR3 is 18 residues long. Germline trimming cut 5 bases from V and 0 bases from J; bases unmatched to any gene: 12. CDR1 is SGHTA and CDR2 is FQGNSA in the germline V gene. For the CDR3, the DNA is TGTGCCAGCAGCCCTCGGCTAGCGGGGGGCCGGAGCTCCTACGAGCAGTACTTC. Translating gives CASSPRLAGGRSSYEQYF.

The rearrangement joins TRBV10-1 to TRBJ2-5; 7 bases match TRBD2. This CDR3 has 15 residues. J gave up 7 bases and V 5 bases, and 13 bases lay outside the gene matches. CDR1 is WNHNN and CDR2 is SYGVQD in the germline V gene (reference sequence). CDR3 amino acids: CASSPTGTTGGTQYF. For the CDR3, the DNA is TGCGCCAGCAGTCCAACCGGGACTACGGGCGGGACCCAGTACTTC.

J is TRBJ1-2 and V is TRBV4-1; TRBD1 is a possible D gene (6 bases). The V gene lost 1 base and the J gene lost 0 bases, with 9 bases spanning the gap. CDR3 length equals 15 residues. Germline CDR1 reads MGHRA; CDR2 reads YSYEKL. In DNA, the CDR3 is TGCGCCAGCAGCCAAGCAGGGACAACTAACTATGGCTACACCTTC. Residues: CASSQAGTTNYGYTF.

The genes are TRBV19 and TRBJ2-3; TRBD2 matches at 7 bases. Germline CDR1 is LNHDA and CDR2 is SQIVND (reference sequence). CDR3 size: 16 residues. V gave up 0 bases and J gave up 3 bases; unmatched junction bases: 6. In DNA form, the CDR3 reads TGTGCCAGTAGTATAGATGACGGGAGGAAAACAGATACGCAGTATTTT. This gives the protein CASSIDDGRKTDTQYF.

The chain recombines TRBV4-3 with TRBJ2-7; tentative D call: TRBD1 (7 bases). The length of the CDR3 is 15 residues. The germline V gene has CDR1 LGHNA and CDR2 YSLEER. Deletions cut 4 bases from V and 3 bases from J, with 16 bases between. The CDR3 is CASSRGGGTVYEQYF. The CDR3 DNA is TGCGCCAGCAGCCGAGGAGGCGGGACAGTCTACGAGCAGTACTTC.

J is TRBJ1-3 and V is TRBV15; the match to TRBD1 covers 9 bases. This CDR3 comprises 15 residues. In germline, CDR1 is LNHNV, CDR2 YYDKDF (reference sequence). V was pared by 5 bases and J by 4 bases, with 6 bases of the junction left unmatched. CDR3 coding DNA: TGTGCCACCAGCGTAGACAGGGGGAACGGAAACACCATATATTTT. As protein: CATSVDRGNGNTIYF.

DNA for the CDR3: TGTGCCAGCTCAACGGACAGGGACACTGAAGCTTTCTTT. Protein sequence: CASSTDRDTEAFF. The J gene is TRBJ1-1, the V gene TRBV18, with TRBD1 matching over 8 bases. The J segment lost 3 bases and the V segment lost 5 bases, leaving 2 bases of the junction unmatched. The CDR3 is made up of 13 amino acids. Germline lookup yields CDR1 KGHSH and CDR2 LQKENI.